The 32 T cell receptor beta chains presented below share a single source sample, sequenced in a study of T cell responses to AZD1222 COVID-19 vaccine. Some clones are missing from TCRdb's copy, which holds only in-frame ones; the method was immunoSEQ multiplex PCR. The data contain about 110,000 clones, 82% of them seen just once; the ten biggest clones take up more than 4.5%. Material: peripheral blood, obtained on day 0 of AZD1222 vaccination. The source of these receptors is an adult in good health.

Only a few counts were recorded for this clone. This chain links TRBV12-3 or TRBV12-4 with TRBJ1-3; no definite D call. This CDR3 has 13 amino acids. Trimming removed 5 bases at V and 5 bases at J, with 10 bases between. CDR3 DNA sequence: TGTGCCAGCAGTCGGGGAGGTAGAAACACCATATATTTT. It is translated as CASSRGGRNTIYF.

V is TRBV12-2 and J is TRBJ2-7. TRBV12-2 counts as a pseudogene. CDR3 size: 16 residues. The CDR3 region is CASRLVGVGESYEQYF. The CDR3 DNA reads TGTGCAAGTCGCTTAGTAGGTGTGGGGGAATCCTACGAGCAGTACTTC.

The chain combines TRBV10-3 with TRBJ1-2; D is unresolved. V gave up 6 bases and J gave up 4 bases, with 15 bases separating them. The CDR3 is 14 residues long. CDR1 ENHRY and CDR2 SYGVKD come from the germline V gene. The CDR3 coding sequence is TGTGCCATCAGGCGCGAGGCGGCGGCCTATGGCTACACCTTC. It is translated as CAIRREAAAYGYTF.

The V and J genes are TRBV7-9 and TRBJ2-5; D might be TRBD1 (5 bases). Per the germline V gene, CDR1 is SEHNR and CDR2 is FQNEAQ (reference sequence). The germline V and J ends were trimmed by 2 bases and 4 bases, with 14 bases remaining between them. The CDR3 covers 15 residues. The DNA for the CDR3 is TGTGCCAGCAGCTTAACAGGAAACCCGGGAGAGACCCAGTACTTC. Encoded protein: CASSLTGNPGETQYF.

The genes are TRBV9 and TRBJ1-6; 7 nucleotides align to TRBD1. Per germline, CDR1 SGDLS and CDR2 YYNGEE. V lost 2 bases, J lost 4 bases, and 6 bases stayed unmatched. The CDR3 runs to 16 residues. CDR3 in DNA: TGTGCCAGCAGCGTGTATGACAGGGTATATAATTCACCCCTCCACTTT. Its translation is CASSVYDRVYNSPLHF.

V gene TRBV12-3 or TRBV12-4 combines with J gene TRBJ2-1, with D perhaps TRBD1 (6 bases). This CDR3 region has 13 residues. V was clipped by 6 bases and J by 4 bases, with 10 bases between them. The CDR3 bases are TGTGCCAGCAGCCGGGACAATTACAATGAGCAGTTCTTC. Its translation: CASSRDNYNEQFF.

The CDR3 protein is CASSIQGAWETQYF. For the CDR3, the DNA is TGTGCCAGTAGTATCCAGGGGGCATGGGAGACCCAGTACTTC. The chain employs TRBV19 and TRBJ2-5, with 8 nucleotides matching TRBD1. The CDR3 spans 14 residues. V shed 3 bases, J shed 5 bases, and the junction held 5 bases outside the gene matches. From germline, CDR1 is LNHDA and CDR2 SQIVND (reference sequence).

This clone is a singleton in its sample. The chain employs TRBV19 and TRBJ1-1; TRBD1 aligns across 7 bases. With 6 bases clipped from V and 0 bases from J, the junction kept 10 bases outside the gene matches. The CDR3 contains 16 residues. Looked up from germline, CDR1 is LNHDA and CDR2 is SQIVND (reference sequence). CDR3 bases: TGTGCCAGTAGGAATCGACAGGGCCCGATGAACACTGAAGCTTTCTTT. Translated, it gives CASRNRQGPMNTEAFF.

CDR3 nucleotides: TGTGCCAGCAGTTACTCTTCTGGAGGGGACTATGGCTACACCTTC. Translation: CASSYSSGGDYGYTF. V and J are TRBV6-5 and TRBJ1-2, with TRBD1 as a possible D gene (5 bases). The germline CDR1 and CDR2 sequences are MNHEY and SVGAGI. This CDR3 has 15 amino acids. Trimming pared 0 bases from V and 3 bases from J, leaving 11 bases between.

This clone was picked up a small number of times. The genes are TRBV19 and TRBJ1-6, with TRBD1 as a possible D gene (5 bases). The CDR3 spans 11 residues. Trimming cost V 6 bases and J 13 bases, with 10 bases left between them. Germline values: CDR1 LNHDA, CDR2 SQIVND (reference sequence). The CDR3 region is CASRRKGPLHF. For the CDR3, the DNA is TGTGCCAGTAGGAGGAAGGGGCCCCTCCACTTT.

This clone was detected once. The rearrangement links TRBV10-2 to TRBJ1-2, with D possibly matching TRBD1 (5 bases). The CDR3 runs to 15 residues. V lost 0 bases, J lost 7 bases, and 15 bases lay in between. Germline lookup yields CDR1 WSHSY and CDR2 SAAADI. The CDR3 DNA reads TGCGCCAGCAGTGAGTCGTGGGGGGTAGAAGCTGGCTACACCTTC. It is translated as CASSESWGVEAGYTF.

The rearrangement uses TRBV5-4 and TRBJ2-5; 9 positions match TRBD1. V lost 4 bases, J lost 5 bases, and 6 bases stayed unmatched. Germline V gives CDR1 SGHNT, CDR2 YYREEE (reference sequence). The CDR3 sequence is 14 residues long. The CDR3 region is CASSLQGAGETQYF. As DNA, the CDR3 is TGTGCCAGCAGCCTACAGGGGGCTGGGGAGACCCAGTACTTC.

The rearrangement uses TRBV29-1 and TRBJ1-1; possibly TRBD1 for D (6 bases). CDR3 length: 13 residues. Germline-derived CDR1 and CDR2 are SQVTM and ANQGSEA. Trimming stripped 4 bases from V and 5 bases from J, with 14 bases between. The CDR3 here is CSVGEGGSTEAFF. The CDR3 DNA reads TGCAGCGTTGGCGAGGGGGGTAGTACTGAAGCTTTCTTT.

The J gene is TRBJ1-1, the V gene TRBV9; D uncertain. CDR3 length: 13 amino acids. Trimming left V 2 bases short and J 1 base short, with 6 bases between. The germline gives CDR1 SGDLS, CDR2 YYNGEE. CDR3 region: CASSVKANTEAFF. The DNA of the CDR3 is TGTGCCAGCAGCGTTAAAGCGAACACTGAAGCTTTCTTT.

V is TRBV5-6 and J is TRBJ1-1; a possible D gene is TRBD1 (6 bases). Germline V CDR1 and CDR2: SGHDT, YYEEEE. V lost 3 bases and J lost 7, with 10 bases in between. CDR3 length: 12 amino acids. The CDR3 protein is CASSWGHYEAFF. The CDR3 nucleotides read TGTGCCAGCAGCTGGGGACACTATGAAGCTTTCTTT.

This sequence joins TRBV18 and TRBJ1-1, with unresolved D. Germline CDR1 is KGHSH and CDR2 is LQKENI. The CDR3 consists of 12 residues. The germline V and J ends were trimmed by 2 bases and 3 bases, with 4 bases remaining between them. The CDR3 nucleotides read TGTGCCAGCTCACCATTGGACACTGAAGCTTTCTTT. This codes for CASSPLDTEAFF.

In its sample, this clone was seen once. The chain recombines TRBV5-4 with TRBJ1-2; D might be TRBD1 (5 bases). CDR3 length equals 15 residues. Germline assignment: CDR1 SGHNT and CDR2 YYREEE (reference sequence). Trimming left V 0 bases short and J 2 bases short, with 11 bases between. As DNA, the CDR3 is TGTGCCAGCAGCTTGGACGCCTCAGGGAACTATGGCTACACCTTC. It yields the protein CASSLDASGNYGYTF.

The chain links TRBV28 to TRBJ2-3, with TRBD2 matching 8 bases. CDR1 and CDR2 (germline): MDHEN, SYDVKM. V lost 6 bases and J lost 4; bases outside the gene matches: 6. The CDR3 runs to 14 residues. DNA of the CDR3: TGTGCCAGCAGCACAGGGACTAGTGCAGATACGCAGTATTTT. Translation: CASSTGTSADTQYF.

This chain links TRBV2 with TRBJ2-5, with D tentatively TRBD1 or TRBD2 (5 bases each). Germline CDR1 SNHLY, CDR2 FYNNEI. Trimming took off 1 base at V and 5 bases at J, with 5 bases between the two ends. CDR3 length: 12 residues. This chain's CDR3 is CASSEGGETQYF. As DNA, the CDR3 is TGTGCCAGCAGTGAAGGGGGGGAGACCCAGTACTTC.

This clone is a singleton in its sample. V gene TRBV7-2 combines with J gene TRBJ1-6; D is undetermined. This CDR3 is built from 15 residues. Trimming removed 1 base at V and 6 bases at J, with 10 bases between. Germline-derived CDR1 and CDR2 are SGHTA and FQGNSA. The CDR3 loop reads CASSLGQTSNSPLHF. The CDR3 DNA reads as TGTGCCAGCAGCTTAGGCCAGACATCTAATTCACCCCTCCACTTT.

This chain links TRBV10-3 with TRBJ1-1; D may be TRBD1 (5 bases). Trimming took off 0 bases at V and 6 bases at J, with 11 bases between the two ends. The CDR3 runs to 14 residues. Germline assignment: CDR1 ENHRY and CDR2 SYGVKD. CDR3 sequence: CAISESGVGAEAFF. For the CDR3, the DNA is TGTGCCATCAGTGAGTCAGGGGTCGGTGCTGAAGCTTTCTTT.

J is TRBJ1-4 and V is TRBV5-1; D is unresolved. This CDR3 has 15 amino acids. Germline V CDR1 and CDR2: SGHRS, YFSETQ. V dropped 5 bases and J dropped 4 bases, with 15 bases sitting between them. This CDR3 is CASRYQARFNEKLFF. The CDR3 nucleotides are TGCGCCAGCAGATACCAGGCTAGGTTTAATGAAAAACTGTTTTTT.

CDR3 loop: CASSRTGQSSYEQYF. Written as DNA, the CDR3 is TGTGCCAGCAGCCGTACGGGACAGAGCTCCTACGAGCAGTACTTC. This chain links TRBV6-2 or TRBV6-3 with TRBJ2-7; the match to TRBD1 covers 7 bases. Per the germline V gene, CDR1 is MNHEY and CDR2 is SVGEGT. V trimming: 6 bases; J trimming: 0 bases; junction bases outside the gene matches: 8. This CDR3 is built from 15 residues.

This chain's CDR3 is CASSLGEIETQYF. In DNA form, the CDR3 reads TGCGCCAGCAGCTTGGGGGAAATCGAGACCCAGTACTTC. The chain recombines TRBV5-1 with TRBJ2-5, with unresolved D. The CDR3 has 13 amino acids. V lost 0 bases and J 5 bases, leaving 8 bases between the germline ends. The germline CDR1 and CDR2 sequences are SGHRS and YFSETQ.

The chain couples TRBV6-2 or TRBV6-3 to TRBJ1-5; D gene ambiguous. This CDR3 has 15 residues. Trimming took off 0 bases at V and 10 bases at J, with 16 bases between the two ends. The germline V gene has CDR1 MNHEY and CDR2 SVGEGT. The CDR3 reads CASSYSAFPQSPQHF. DNA for the CDR3: TGTGCCAGCAGTTACTCCGCCTTCCCCCAATCTCCCCAGCATTTT.

The V call is TRBV19, the J call TRBJ1-2; no definite D call. CDR1 is LNHDA and CDR2 is SQIVND in the germline V gene (reference sequence). V dropped 6 bases and J dropped 1 base, with 9 bases sitting between them. This CDR3 comprises 13 residues. In DNA, the CDR3 is TGTGCCAGTAGCGCCGGGATTAACTATGGCTACACCTTC. Protein sequence: CASSAGINYGYTF.

V usage is TRBV5-1 and J usage is TRBJ1-1; D is unclear. The germline gives CDR1 SGHRS, CDR2 YFSETQ. This CDR3 has 14 amino acids. Trimming stripped 1 base from V and 1 base from J, with 8 bases between. The CDR3 DNA reads as TGCGCCAGCAGCTTGTCCATGCCGAACACTGAAGCTTTCTTT. Translation: CASSLSMPNTEAFF. Complete variable domain (other parts from reference TRBV5-1 and TRBJ1-1): KAGVTQTPRYLIKTRGQQVTLSCSPISGHRSVSWYQQTPGQGLQFLFEYFSETQRNKGNFPGRFSGRQFSNSRSEMNVSTLELGDSALYLCASSLSMPNTEAFFGQGTRLTVV.

The CDR3 reads CSASGRIQETQYF. The CDR3 DNA reads as TGCAGTGCTAGTGGGCGGATCCAAGAGACCCAGTACTTC. V and J are TRBV20-1 and TRBJ2-5; D not resolved. The V and J ends lost 3 bases and 1 base respectively, with 9 bases between them. The CDR3 has 13 amino acids. Germline CDR1 is DFQATT and CDR2 is SNEGSKA (reference sequence).

As DNA, the CDR3 is TGTGCCAGCAGCGGCCGGGACAGCTACGAGCAGTACTTC. Its translation: CASSGRDSYEQYF. The gene calls are TRBV7-2 and TRBJ2-7; 7 positions agree with TRBD1. Germline V gene data show CDR1 as SGHTA and CDR2 as FQGNSA. The CDR3 extends over 13 amino acids. Trimming took 5 bases from V and 3 from J; bases not matched to a gene: 4.

The chain combines TRBV4-1 with TRBJ1-2, with TRBD1 matching over 8 bases. The CDR3 length is 17 residues. Germline lookup yields CDR1 MGHRA and CDR2 YSYEKL. Trimming removed 3 bases from V and 3 bases from J; junction bases left unmatched: 12. In nucleotides, the CDR3 is TGCGCCAGCAGCCAGGAGAGCATCGGGACAGGTTACTATGGCTACACCTTC. Translating gives CASSQESIGTGYYGYTF.

Turning to this clone: The junction does not match germline at one end; this may be a read error. The V and J genes are TRBV29-1 and TRBJ2-3; 7 bases fit TRBD2. The V gene's germline CDR1 is SQVTM and CDR2 ANQGSEA. The CDR3 spans 15 residues. CDR3 coding DNA: TGCAGCGCTGAACTCGGGGGGATAGGTCCAGATACGCAGTATTTT. Encoded protein: CSAELGGIGPDTQYF.

The chain joins TRBV27 to TRBJ1-1, with 8 bases matching TRBD1. Germline trimming cut 6 bases from V and 7 bases from J; bases unmatched to any gene: 1. The CDR3 is 11 residues long. Per germline, CDR1 MNHEY and CDR2 SMNVEV (reference sequence). CDR3 amino acids: CASRDRVEAFF. The CDR3 DNA sequence: TGTGCCAGCAGGGACAGGGTTGAAGCTTTCTTT.